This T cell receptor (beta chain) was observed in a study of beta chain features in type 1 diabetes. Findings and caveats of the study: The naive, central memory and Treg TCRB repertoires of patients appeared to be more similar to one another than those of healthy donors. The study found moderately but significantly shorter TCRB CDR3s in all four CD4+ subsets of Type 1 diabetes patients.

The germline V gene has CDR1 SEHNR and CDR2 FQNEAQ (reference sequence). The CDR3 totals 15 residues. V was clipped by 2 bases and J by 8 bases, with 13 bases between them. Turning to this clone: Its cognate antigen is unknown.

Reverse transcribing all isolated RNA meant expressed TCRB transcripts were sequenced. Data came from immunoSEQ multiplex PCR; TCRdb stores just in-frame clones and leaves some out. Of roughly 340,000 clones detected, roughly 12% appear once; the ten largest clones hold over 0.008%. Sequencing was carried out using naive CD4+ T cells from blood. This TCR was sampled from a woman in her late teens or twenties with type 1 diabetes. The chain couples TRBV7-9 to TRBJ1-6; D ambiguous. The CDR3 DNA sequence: TGTGCCAGCAGCTTAAAGTATCAGGATGATTCACCCCTCCACTTT. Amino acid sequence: CASSLKYQDDSPLHF.